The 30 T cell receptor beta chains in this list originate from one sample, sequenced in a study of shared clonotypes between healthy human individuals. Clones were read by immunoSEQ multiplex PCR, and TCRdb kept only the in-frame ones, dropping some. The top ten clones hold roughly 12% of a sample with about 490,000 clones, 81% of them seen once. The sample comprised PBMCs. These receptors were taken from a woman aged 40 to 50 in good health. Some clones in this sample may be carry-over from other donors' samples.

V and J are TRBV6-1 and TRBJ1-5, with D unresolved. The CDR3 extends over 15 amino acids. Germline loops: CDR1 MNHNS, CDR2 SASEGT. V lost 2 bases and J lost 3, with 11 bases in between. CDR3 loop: CASSESPIYNQPQHF. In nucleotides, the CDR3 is TGTGCCAGCAGTGAAAGCCCAATATACAATCAGCCCCAGCATTTT.

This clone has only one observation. CDR3 nucleotides: TGTGCCAGCAACAAACTAGCGGGAGATAGCACAGATACGCAGTATTTT. Its protein is CASNKLAGDSTDTQYF. The rearrangement uses TRBV2 and TRBJ2-3; 11 nucleotides line up with TRBD2. With 7 bases clipped from V and 0 bases from J, the junction kept 6 bases outside the gene matches. Germline loops: CDR1 SNHLY, CDR2 FYNNEI. This CDR3 is 16 amino acids long.

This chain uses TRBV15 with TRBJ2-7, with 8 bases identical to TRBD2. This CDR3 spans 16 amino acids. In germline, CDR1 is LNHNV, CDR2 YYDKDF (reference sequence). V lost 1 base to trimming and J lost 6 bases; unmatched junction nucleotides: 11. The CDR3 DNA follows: TGTGCCACCAGCAGAGGACTAGCGTCCGGTGGAGGCGAGCAGTACTTC. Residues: CATSRGLASGGGEQYF. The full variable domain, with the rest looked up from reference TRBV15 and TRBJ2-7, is DAMVIQNPRYQVTQFGKPVTLSCSQTLNHNVMYWYQQKSSQAPKLLFHYYDKDFNNEADTPDNFQSRRPNTSFCFLDIRSPGLGDTAMYLCATSRGLASGGGEQYFGPGTRLTVT.

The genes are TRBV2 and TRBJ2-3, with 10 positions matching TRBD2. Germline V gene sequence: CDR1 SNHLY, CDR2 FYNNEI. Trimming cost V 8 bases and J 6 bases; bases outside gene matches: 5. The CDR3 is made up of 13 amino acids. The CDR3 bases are TGTGCCAGCGCGGCTAGCGGGGGTGATACGCAGTATTTT. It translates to CASAASGGDTQYF. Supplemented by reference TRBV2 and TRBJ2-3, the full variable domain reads EPEVTQTPSHQVTQMGQEVILRCVPISNHLYFYWYRQILGQKVEFLVSFYNNEISEKSEIFDDQFSVERPDGSNFTLKIRSTKLEDSAMYFCASAASGGDTQYFGPGTRLTVL.

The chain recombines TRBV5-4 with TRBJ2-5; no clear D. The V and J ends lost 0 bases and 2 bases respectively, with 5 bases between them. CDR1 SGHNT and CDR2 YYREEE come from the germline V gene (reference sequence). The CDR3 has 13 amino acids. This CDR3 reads CASSLGYQETQYF. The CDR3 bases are TGTGCCAGCAGCTTGGGGTATCAAGAGACCCAGTACTTC.

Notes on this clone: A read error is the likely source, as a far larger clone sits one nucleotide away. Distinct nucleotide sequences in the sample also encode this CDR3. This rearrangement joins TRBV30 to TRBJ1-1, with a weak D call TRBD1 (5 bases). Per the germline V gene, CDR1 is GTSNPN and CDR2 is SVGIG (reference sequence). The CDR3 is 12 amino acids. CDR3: CAWKRGSTEAFF. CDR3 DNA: TGTGCCTGGAAGCGGGGGTCCACTGAGGCTTTCTTT.

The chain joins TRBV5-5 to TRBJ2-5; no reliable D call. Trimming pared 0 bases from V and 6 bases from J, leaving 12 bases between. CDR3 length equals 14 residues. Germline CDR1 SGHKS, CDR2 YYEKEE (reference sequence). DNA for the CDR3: TGTGCCAGCAGCTTGGAATGGGAATGGAAGACCCAGTACTTC. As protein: CASSLEWEWKTQYF. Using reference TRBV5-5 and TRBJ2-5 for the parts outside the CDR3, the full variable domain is DAGVTQSPTHLIKTRGQQVTLRCSPISGHKSVSWYQQVLGQGPQFIFQYYEKEERGRGNFPDRFSARQFPNYSSELNVNALLLGDSALYLCASSLEWEWKTQYFGPGTRLLVL.

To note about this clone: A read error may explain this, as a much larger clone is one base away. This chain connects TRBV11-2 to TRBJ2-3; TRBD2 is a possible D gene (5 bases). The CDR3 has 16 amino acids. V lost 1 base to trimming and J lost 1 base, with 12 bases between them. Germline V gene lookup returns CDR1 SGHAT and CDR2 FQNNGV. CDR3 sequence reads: CASSLGAEAGTDTQYF. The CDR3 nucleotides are TGTGCCAGCAGCTTAGGAGCGGAGGCTGGCACAGATACGCAGTATTTT.

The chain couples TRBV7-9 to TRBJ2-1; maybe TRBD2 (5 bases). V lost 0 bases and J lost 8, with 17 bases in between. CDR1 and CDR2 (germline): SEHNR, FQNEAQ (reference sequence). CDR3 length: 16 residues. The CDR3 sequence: CASSLAEVATRHEQFF. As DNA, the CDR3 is TGTGCCAGCAGCTTAGCGGAGGTGGCCACGCGCCATGAGCAGTTCTTC.

In DNA form, the CDR3 reads TGCGCCAGCAGCTTCCCGGAGGGCGAGCAGTACTTC. Translated, it gives CASSFPEGEQYF. The rearrangement joins TRBV5-1 to TRBJ2-7; TRBD2 might be the D (6 bases). Per the germline V gene, CDR1 is SGHRS and CDR2 is YFSETQ. The ends were cut back, 2 bases at V and 6 bases at J, with 9 bases in the middle. The CDR3 spans 12 residues.

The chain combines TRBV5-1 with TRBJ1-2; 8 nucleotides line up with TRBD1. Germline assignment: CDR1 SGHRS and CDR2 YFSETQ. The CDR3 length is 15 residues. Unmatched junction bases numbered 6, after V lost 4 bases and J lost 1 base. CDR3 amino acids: CASSPNGQGNYGYTF. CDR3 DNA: TGCGCCAGCAGCCCCAACGGACAGGGTAACTATGGCTACACCTTC.

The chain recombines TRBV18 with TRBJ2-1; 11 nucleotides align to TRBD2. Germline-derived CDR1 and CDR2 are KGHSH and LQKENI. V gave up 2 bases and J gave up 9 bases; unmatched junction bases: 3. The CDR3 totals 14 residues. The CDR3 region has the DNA TGTGCCAGCTCACCAGGTAGCGGGAGGGGTGAGCAGTTCTTC. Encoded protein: CASSPGSGRGEQFF.

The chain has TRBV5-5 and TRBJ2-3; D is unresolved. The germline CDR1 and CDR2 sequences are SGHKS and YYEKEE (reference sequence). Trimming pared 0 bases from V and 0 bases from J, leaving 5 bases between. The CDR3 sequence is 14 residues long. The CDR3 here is CASSLASSTDTQYF. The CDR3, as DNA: TGTGCCAGCAGCTTGGCCAGTAGCACAGATACGCAGTATTTT.

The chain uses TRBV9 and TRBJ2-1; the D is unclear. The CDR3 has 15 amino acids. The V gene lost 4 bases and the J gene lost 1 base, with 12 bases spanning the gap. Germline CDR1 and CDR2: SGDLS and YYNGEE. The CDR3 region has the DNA TGTGCCAGCAGCCGACTTGCCTCTTCCTACAATGAGCAGTTCTTC. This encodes CASSRLASSYNEQFF.

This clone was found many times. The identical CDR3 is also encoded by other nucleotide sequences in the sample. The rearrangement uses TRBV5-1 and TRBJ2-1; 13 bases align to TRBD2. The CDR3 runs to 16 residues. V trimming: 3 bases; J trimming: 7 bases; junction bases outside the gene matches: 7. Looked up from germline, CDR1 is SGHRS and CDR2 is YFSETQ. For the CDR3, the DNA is TGCGCCAGCAGCTGGACTAGCGGGAGTGTCGGGAATGAGCAGTTCTTC. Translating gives CASSWTSGSVGNEQFF.

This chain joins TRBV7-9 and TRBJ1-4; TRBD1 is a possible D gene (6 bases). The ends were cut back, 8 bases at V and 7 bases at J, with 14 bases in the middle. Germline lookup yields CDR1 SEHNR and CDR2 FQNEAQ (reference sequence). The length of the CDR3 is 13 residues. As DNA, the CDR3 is TGTGCCAGCTGCCGGGGGCGGAGTGAAAAACTGTTTTTT. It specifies CASCRGRSEKLFF.

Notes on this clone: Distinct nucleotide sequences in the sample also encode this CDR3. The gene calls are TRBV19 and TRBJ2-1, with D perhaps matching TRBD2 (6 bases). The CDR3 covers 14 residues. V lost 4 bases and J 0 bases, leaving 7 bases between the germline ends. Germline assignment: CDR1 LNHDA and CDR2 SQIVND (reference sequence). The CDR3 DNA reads TGTGCCAGTAGTACCGGGAGCTCCTACAATGAGCAGTTCTTC. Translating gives CASSTGSSYNEQFF.

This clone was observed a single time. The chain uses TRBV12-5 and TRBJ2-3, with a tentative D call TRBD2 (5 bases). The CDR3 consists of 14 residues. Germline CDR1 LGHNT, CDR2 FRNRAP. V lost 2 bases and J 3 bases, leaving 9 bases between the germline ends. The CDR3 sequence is CASGLNRLTDTQYF. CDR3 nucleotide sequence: TGTGCTAGTGGTTTGAACCGACTAACAGATACGCAGTATTTT. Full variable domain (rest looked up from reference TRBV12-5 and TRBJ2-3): DARVTQTPRHKVTEMGQEVTMRCQPILGHNTVFWYRQTMMQGLELLAYFRNRAPLDDSGMPKDRFSAEMPDATLATLKIQPSEPRDSAVYFCASGLNRLTDTQYFGPGTRLTVL.

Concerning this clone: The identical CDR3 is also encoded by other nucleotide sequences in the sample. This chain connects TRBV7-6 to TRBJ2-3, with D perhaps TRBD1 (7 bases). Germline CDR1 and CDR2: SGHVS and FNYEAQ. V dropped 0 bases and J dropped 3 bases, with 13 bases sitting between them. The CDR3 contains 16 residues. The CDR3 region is CASSLAEAGGTDTQYF. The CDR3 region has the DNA TGTGCCAGCAGCTTAGCGGAGGCAGGGGGGACAGATACGCAGTATTTT.

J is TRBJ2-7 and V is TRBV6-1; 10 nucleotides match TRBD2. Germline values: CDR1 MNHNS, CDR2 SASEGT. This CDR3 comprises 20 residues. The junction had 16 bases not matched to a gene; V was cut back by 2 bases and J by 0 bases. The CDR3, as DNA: TGTGCCAGCAGTGAAAATTTCCTGGCTAGCGGGAGACCCAGCTCCTACGAGCAGTACTTC. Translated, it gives CASSENFLASGRPSSYEQYF.

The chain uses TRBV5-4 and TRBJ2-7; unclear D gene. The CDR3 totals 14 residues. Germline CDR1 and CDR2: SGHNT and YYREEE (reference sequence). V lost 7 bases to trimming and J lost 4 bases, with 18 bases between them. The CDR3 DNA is TGTGCCAGCGCCAGTCCGCCCCCGAGTTACGAGCAGTACTTC. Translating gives CASASPPPSYEQYF.

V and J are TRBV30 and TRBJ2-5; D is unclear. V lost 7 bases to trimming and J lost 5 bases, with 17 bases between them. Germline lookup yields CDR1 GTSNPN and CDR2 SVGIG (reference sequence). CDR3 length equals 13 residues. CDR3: CAYFPLDSETQYF. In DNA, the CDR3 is TGTGCCTACTTTCCGCTAGATTCGGAGACCCAGTACTTC.

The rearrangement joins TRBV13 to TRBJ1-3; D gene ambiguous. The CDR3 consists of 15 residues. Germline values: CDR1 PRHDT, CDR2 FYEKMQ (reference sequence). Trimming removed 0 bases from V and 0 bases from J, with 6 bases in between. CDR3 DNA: TGTGCCAGCAGCTTAGGCGGTCTCTCTGGAAACACCATATATTTT. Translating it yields CASSLGGLSGNTIYF.

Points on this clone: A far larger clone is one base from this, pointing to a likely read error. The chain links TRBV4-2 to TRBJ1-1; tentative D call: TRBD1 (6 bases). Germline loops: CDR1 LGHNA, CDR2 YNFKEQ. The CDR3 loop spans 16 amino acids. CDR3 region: CASSQGDTHTNTEVFF. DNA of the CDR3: TGTGCCAGCAGCCAAGGGGACACTCACACCAACACTGAAGTTTTCTTT.

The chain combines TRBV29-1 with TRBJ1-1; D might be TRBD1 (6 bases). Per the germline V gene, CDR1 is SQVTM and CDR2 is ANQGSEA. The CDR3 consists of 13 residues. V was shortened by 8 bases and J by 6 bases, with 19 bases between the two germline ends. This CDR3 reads CSSTLTGQSEAFF. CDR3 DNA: TGCAGCTCCACACTCACAGGGCAATCTGAAGCTTTCTTT.

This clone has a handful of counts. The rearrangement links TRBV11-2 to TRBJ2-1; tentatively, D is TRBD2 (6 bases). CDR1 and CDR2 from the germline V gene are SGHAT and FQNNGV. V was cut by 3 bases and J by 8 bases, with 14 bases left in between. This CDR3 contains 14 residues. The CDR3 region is CASSLGLLVYEQFF. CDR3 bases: TGTGCCAGCAGCTTGGGACTGTTGGTCTATGAGCAGTTCTTC.

CDR3 protein: CSVEDPGDGIQYF. CDR3 in DNA: TGCAGCGTTGAAGATCCCGGGGACGGCATTCAGTACTTC. The J gene is TRBJ2-4, the V gene TRBV29-1; D is perhaps TRBD1 or TRBD2 (5 bases each). Trimming removed 0 bases from V and 9 bases from J, with 12 bases in between. Germline CDR1 and CDR2: SQVTM and ANQGSEA. CDR3 size: 13 residues.

The CDR3, as DNA: TGTGCCAGCAGTGTGGGACTAGCGGGATATAACGAGCAGTACTTC. Encoded protein: CASSVGLAGYNEQYF. The rearrangement links TRBV28 to TRBJ2-7; 13 nucleotides align to TRBD2. Germline V gene data show CDR1 as MDHEN and CDR2 as SYDVKM. The J segment lost 5 bases and the V segment lost 5 bases, leaving 6 bases of the junction unmatched. The CDR3 has 15 residues.

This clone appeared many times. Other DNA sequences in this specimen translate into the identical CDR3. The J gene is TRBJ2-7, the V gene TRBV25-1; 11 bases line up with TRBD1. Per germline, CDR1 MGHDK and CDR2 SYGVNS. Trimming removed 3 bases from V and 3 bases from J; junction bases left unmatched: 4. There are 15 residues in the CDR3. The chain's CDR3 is CASSEFGTGGYEQYF. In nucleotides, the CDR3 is TGTGCCAGCAGTGAGTTCGGGACAGGGGGCTACGAGCAGTACTTC.

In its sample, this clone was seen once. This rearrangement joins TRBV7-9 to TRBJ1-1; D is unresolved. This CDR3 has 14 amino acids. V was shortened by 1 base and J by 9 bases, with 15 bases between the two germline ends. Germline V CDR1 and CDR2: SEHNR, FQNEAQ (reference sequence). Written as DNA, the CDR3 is TGTGCCAGCAGCTTAGGGGGTTTAGAATCGAAAGCTTTCTTT. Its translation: CASSLGGLESKAFF.